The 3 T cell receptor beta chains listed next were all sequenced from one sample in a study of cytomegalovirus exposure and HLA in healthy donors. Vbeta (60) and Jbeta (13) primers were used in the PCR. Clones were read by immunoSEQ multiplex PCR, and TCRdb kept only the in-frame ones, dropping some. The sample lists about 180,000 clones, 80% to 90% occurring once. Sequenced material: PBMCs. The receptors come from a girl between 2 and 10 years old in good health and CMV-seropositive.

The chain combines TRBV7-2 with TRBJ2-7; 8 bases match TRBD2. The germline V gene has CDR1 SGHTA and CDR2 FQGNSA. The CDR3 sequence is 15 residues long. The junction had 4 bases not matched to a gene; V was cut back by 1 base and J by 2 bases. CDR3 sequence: CASSLVSGAPYEQYF. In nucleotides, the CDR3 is TGTGCCAGCAGCTTAGTTAGCGGGGCCCCCTACGAGCAGTACTTC. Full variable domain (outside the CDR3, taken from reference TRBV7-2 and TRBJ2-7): GAGVSQSPSNKVTEKGKDVELRCDPISGHTALYWYRQSLGQGLEFLIYFQGNSAPDKSGLPSDRFSAERTGGSVSTLTIQRTQQEDSAVYLCASSLVSGAPYEQYFGPGTRLTVT.

The CDR3 nucleotides read TGCGCCAGCAGCCACCTTACAGGAACAACCTCTGGGGCCAACGTCCTGACTTTC. It codes for CASSHLTGTTSGANVLTF. This chain joins TRBV4-1 and TRBJ2-6, with a possible D match to TRBD1 (5 bases). Germline V lookup: CDR1 MGHRA, CDR2 YSYEKL. The CDR3 runs 18 residues. V was cut by 3 bases and J by 0 bases, with 15 bases left in between.

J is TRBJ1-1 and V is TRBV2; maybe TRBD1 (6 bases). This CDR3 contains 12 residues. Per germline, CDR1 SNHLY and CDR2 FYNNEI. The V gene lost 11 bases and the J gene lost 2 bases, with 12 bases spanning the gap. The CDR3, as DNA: TGTGCCGTCCGGGACACCAACACTGAAGCTTTCTTT. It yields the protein CAVRDTNTEAFF. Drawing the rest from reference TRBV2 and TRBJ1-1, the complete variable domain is EPEVTQTPSHQVTQMGQEVILRCVPISNHLYFYWYRQILGQKVEFLVSFYNNEISEKSEIFDDQFSVERPDGSNFTLKIRSTKLEDSAMYFCAVRDTNTEAFFGQGTRLTVV.